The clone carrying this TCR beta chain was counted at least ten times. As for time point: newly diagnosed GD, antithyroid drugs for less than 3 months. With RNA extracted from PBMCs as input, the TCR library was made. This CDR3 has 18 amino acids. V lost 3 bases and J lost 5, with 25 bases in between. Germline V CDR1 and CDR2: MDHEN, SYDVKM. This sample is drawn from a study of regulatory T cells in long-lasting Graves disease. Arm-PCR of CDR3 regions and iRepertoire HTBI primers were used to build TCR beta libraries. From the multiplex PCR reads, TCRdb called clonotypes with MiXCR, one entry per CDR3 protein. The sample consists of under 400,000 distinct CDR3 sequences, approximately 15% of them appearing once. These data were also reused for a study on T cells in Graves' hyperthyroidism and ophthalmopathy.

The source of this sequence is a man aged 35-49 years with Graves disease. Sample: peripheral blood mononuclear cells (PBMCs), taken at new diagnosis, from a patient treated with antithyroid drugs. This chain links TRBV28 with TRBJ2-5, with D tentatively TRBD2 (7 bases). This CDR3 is CASSFGAWRGLSRETQYF. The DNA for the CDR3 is TGTGCCAGCAGTTTCGGGGCGTGGCGGGGGCTCTCCAGGGAGACCCAGTACTTC. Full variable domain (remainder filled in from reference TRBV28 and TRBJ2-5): DVKVTQSSRYLVKRTGEKVFLECVQDMDHENMFWYRQDPGLGLRLIYFSYDVKMKEKGDIPEGYSVSREKKERFSLILESASTNQTSMYLCASSFGAWRGLSRETQYFGPGTRLLVL.